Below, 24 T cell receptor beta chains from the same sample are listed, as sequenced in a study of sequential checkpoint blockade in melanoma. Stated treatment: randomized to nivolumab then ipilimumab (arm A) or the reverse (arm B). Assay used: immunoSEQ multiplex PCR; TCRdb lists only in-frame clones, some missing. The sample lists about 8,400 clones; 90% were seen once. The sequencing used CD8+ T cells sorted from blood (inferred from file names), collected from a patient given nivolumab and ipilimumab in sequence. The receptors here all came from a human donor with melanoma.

The CDR3 spells CASSPGQAPNYGYTF. The CDR3 DNA reads TGTGCCAGCAGCCCGGGACAGGCTCCTAACTATGGCTACACCTTC. The genes are TRBV9 and TRBJ1-2; 8 bases are shared with TRBD1. Germline trimming cut 4 bases from V and 0 bases from J; bases unmatched to any gene: 5. CDR1 is SGDLS, CDR2 YYNGEE, per germline. This CDR3 is built from 15 residues.

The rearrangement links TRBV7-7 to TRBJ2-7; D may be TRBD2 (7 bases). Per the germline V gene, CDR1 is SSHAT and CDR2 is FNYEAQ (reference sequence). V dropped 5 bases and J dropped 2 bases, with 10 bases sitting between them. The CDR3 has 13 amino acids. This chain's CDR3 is CASSAGAAYEQYF. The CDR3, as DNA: TGTGCCAGCAGCGCGGGGGCGGCCTACGAGCAGTACTTC. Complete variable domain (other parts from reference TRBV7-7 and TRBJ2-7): GAGVSQSPRYKVTKRGQDVTLRCDPISSHATLYWYQQALGQGPEFLTYFNYEAQPDKSGLPSDRFSAERPEGSISTLTIQRTEQRDSAMYRCASSAGAAYEQYFGPGTRLTVT.

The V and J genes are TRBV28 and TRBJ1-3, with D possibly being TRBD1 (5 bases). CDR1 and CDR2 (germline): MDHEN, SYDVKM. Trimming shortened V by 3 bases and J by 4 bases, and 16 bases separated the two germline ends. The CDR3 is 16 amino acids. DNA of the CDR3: TGTGCCAGCAGTTTCCCTTGGGGGGTGGACGGAAACACCATATATTTT. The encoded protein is CASSFPWGVDGNTIYF.

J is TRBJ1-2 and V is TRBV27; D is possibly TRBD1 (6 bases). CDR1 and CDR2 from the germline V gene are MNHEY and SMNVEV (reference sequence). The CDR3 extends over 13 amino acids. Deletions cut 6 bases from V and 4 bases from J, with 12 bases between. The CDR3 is CASSLQGGYGYTF. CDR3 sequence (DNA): TGTGCCAGCAGCCTACAGGGTGGCTATGGCTACACCTTC.

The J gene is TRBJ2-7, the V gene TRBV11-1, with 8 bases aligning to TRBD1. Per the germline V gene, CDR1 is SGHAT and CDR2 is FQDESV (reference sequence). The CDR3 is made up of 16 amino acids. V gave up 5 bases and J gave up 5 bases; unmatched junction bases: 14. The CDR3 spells CASSLDFGQGGDEQYV. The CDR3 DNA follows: TGTGCCAGCAGCCTAGACTTTGGACAGGGCGGAGACGAGCAGTACGTC.

The CDR3 sequence: CASSQGGWGRVNEQYF. The DNA for the CDR3 is TGTGCCAGCAGCCAGGGGGGATGGGGCAGGGTCAACGAGCAGTACTTC. The chain employs TRBV9 and TRBJ2-7, with D perhaps TRBD1 (7 bases). Germline values: CDR1 SGDLS, CDR2 YYNGEE. The CDR3 has 16 residues. Deletions cut 4 bases from V and 5 bases from J, with 22 bases between.

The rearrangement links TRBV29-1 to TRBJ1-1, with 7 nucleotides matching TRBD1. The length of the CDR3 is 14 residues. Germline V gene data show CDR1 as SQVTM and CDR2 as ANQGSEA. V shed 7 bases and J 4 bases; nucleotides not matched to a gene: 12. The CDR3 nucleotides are TGCAGCGGGGCCGCCACATCAGGGGGCACTGAAGCTTTCTTT. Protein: CSGAATSGGTEAFF. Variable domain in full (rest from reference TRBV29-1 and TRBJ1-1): SAVISQKPSRDICQRGTSLTIQCQVDSQVTMMFWYRQQPGQSLTLIATANQGSEATYESGFVIDKFPISRPNLTFSTLTVSNMSPEDSSIYLCSGAATSGGTEAFFGQGTRLTVV.

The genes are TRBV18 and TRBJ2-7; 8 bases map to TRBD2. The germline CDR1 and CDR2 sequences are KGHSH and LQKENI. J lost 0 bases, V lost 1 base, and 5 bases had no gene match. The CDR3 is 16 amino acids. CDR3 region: CASSPLLREDSYEQYF. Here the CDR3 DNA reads TGTGCCAGCTCACCACTTCTGCGGGAGGACTCCTACGAGCAGTACTTC.

DNA of the CDR3: TGTGCCAGTAGTCTCTGGGCAGGGGGTGGTCAGCCCCAGCATTTT. It is translated as CASSLWAGGGQPQHF. The V gene is TRBV19, the J gene TRBJ1-5; 7 bases are shared with TRBD1. Germline V gives CDR1 LNHDA, CDR2 SQIVND (reference sequence). The CDR3 sequence is 15 residues long. With 5 bases clipped from V and 6 bases from J, the junction kept 10 bases outside the gene matches. The entire variable domain, with the rest obtained from reference TRBV19 and TRBJ1-5, is as follows: DGGITQSPKYLFRKEGQNVTLSCEQNLNHDAMYWYRQDPGQGLRLIYYSQIVNDFQKGDIAEGYSVSREKKESFPLTVTSAQKNPTAFYLCASSLWAGGGQPQHFGDGTRLSIL.

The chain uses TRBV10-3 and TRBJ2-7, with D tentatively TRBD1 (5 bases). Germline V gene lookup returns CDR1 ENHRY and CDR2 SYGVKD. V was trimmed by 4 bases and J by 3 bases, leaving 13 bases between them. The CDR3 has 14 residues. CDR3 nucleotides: TGTGCCATCAGTGTTGGGGCCTTGGACTACGAGCAGTACTTC. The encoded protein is CAISVGALDYEQYF.

CDR3: CASSWGLAGDTYEQYF. CDR3 bases: TGTGCCAGCAGTTGGGGACTAGCGGGAGACACCTACGAGCAGTACTTC. The V gene is TRBV28, the J gene TRBJ2-7, with TRBD2 matching 14 bases. V dropped 4 bases and J dropped 2; count of bases not matched to a gene: 4. CDR3 length: 16 residues. The germline CDR1 and CDR2 sequences are MDHEN and SYDVKM. The variable domain in full, with the rest retrieved from reference TRBV28 and TRBJ2-7, is DVKVTQSSRYLVKRTGEKVFLECVQDMDHENMFWYRQDPGLGLRLIYFSYDVKMKEKGDIPEGYSVSREKKERFSLILESASTNQTSMYLCASSWGLAGDTYEQYFGPGTRLTVT.

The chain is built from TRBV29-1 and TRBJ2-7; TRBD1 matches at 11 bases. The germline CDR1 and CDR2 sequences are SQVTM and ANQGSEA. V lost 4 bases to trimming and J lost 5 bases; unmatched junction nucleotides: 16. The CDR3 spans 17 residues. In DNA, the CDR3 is TGCAGCGTTGGCCCATCCCGGGACAGGGGGGGATTGGACGAGCAGTACTTC. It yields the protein CSVGPSRDRGGLDEQYF.

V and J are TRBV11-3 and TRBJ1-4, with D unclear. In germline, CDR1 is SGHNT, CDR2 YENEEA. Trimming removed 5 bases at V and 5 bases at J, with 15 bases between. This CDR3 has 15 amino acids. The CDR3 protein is CASSAYLRQNEKLFF. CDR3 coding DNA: TGTGCCAGCAGCGCCTATTTGAGGCAGAATGAAAAACTGTTTTTT.

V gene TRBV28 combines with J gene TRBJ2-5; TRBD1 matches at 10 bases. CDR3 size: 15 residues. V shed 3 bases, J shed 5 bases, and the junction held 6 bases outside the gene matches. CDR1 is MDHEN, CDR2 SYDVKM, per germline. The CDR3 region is CASSLLDRGMETQYF. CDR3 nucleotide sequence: TGTGCCAGCAGTTTGTTGGACAGGGGGATGGAGACCCAGTACTTC.

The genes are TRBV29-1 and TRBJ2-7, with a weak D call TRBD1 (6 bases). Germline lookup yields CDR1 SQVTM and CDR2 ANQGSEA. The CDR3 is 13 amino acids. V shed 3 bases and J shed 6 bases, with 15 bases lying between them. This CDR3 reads CSVETQTGLEQYF. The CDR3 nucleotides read TGCAGCGTTGAGACCCAGACAGGACTCGAGCAGTACTTC.

The CDR3 reads CASSFLARLEREQYF. DNA for the CDR3: TGTGCCAGCAGTTTCCTAGCTAGACTAGAGCGCGAGCAGTACTTC. The genes are TRBV27 and TRBJ2-7; TRBD2 might be the D (6 bases). The V gene lost 3 bases and the J gene lost 6 bases, with 18 bases spanning the gap. This CDR3 contains 15 residues. CDR1 MNHEY and CDR2 SMNVEV come from the germline V gene (reference sequence).

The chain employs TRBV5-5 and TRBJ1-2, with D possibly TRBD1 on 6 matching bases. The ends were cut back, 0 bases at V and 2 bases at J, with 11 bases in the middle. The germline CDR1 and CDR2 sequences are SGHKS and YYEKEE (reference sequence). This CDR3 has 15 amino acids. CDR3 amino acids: CASSLDGGINYGYTF. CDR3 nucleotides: TGTGCCAGCAGCTTGGATGGGGGCATAAACTATGGCTACACCTTC.

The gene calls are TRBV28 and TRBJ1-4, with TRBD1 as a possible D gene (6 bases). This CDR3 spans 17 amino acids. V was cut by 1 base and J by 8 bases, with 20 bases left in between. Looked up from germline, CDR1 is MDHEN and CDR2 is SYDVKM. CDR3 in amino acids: CASSLSAPDSFSEKLFF. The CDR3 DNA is TGTGCCAGCAGTTTATCGGCCCCGGACAGTTTTTCCGAAAAACTGTTTTTT.

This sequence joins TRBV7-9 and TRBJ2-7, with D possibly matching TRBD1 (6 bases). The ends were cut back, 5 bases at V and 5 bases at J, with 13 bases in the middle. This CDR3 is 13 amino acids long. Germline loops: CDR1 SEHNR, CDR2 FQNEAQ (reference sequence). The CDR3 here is CASSGQFFDEQYF. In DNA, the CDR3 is TGTGCCAGCAGCGGACAGTTTTTCGACGAGCAGTACTTC.

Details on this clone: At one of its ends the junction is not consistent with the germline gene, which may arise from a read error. CDR3 coding DNA: TGTGCCAGTAGCATAGAAGTAGTAGAACGCTACGAGCAGTACTTC. It yields the protein CASSIEVVERYEQYF. The chain has TRBV19 and TRBJ2-7; D is ambiguous. The CDR3 consists of 15 residues. Germline assignment: CDR1 LNHDA and CDR2 SQIVND (reference sequence).

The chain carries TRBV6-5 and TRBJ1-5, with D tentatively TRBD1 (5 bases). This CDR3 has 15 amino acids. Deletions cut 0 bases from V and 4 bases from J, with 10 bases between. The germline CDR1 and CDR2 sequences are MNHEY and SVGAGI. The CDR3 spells CASSYSQGKNQPQHF. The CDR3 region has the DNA TGTGCCAGCAGTTACTCGCAGGGAAAAAATCAGCCCCAGCATTTT.

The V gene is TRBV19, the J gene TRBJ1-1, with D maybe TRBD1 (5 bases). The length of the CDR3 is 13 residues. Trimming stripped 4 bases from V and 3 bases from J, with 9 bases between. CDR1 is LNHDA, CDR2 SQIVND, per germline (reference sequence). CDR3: CASSTGGDTEAFF. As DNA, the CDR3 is TGTGCCAGTAGTACGGGGGGGGACACTGAAGCTTTCTTT.

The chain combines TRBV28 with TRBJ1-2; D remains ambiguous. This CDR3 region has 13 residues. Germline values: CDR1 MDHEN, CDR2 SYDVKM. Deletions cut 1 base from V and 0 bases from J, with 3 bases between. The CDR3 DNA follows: TGTGCCAGCAGTTTATCTCCTAACTATGGCTACACCTTC. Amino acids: CASSLSPNYGYTF.

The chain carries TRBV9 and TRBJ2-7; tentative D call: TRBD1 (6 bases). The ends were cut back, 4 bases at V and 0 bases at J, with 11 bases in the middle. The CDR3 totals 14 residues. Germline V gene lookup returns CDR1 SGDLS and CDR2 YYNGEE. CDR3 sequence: CASSTGTYSYEQYF. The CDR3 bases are TGTGCCAGCAGCACAGGGACGTACTCCTACGAGCAGTACTTC.